This T cell receptor beta chain was obtained from a study of cytomegalovirus exposure and HLA in healthy donors. The PCR used 60 Vbeta and 13 Jbeta primers. TCRdb's table, derived via immunoSEQ multiplex PCR, lists solely in-frame clones and lacks some. The table records tens of thousands of clones, roughly four fifths of them present only once. As regards this clone: A read error may account for a junction end that differs from germline.

CDR1 is SEHNR and CDR2 is FQNEAQ in the germline V gene (reference sequence). The CDR3 covers 19 residues. Sequenced: PBMCs. The rearrangement joins TRBV7-9 to TRBJ2-1; maybe TRBD1 (7 bases). The sequence derives from a male donor in good health and CMV-seropositive. CDR3 region: CSSFTRDAGRRGDYNEQFF. For the CDR3, the DNA is TGTTCCAGCTTCACCCGAGACGCGGGACGCAGGGGGGATTACAATGAGCAGTTCTTC.